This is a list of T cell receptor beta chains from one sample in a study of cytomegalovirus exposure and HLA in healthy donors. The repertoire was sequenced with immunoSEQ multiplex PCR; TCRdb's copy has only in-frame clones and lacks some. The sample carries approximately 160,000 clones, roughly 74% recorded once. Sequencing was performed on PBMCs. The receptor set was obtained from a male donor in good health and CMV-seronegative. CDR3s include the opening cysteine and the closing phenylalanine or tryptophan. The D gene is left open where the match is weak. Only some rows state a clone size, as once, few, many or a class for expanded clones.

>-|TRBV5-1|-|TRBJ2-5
TGCGCCAGCAGCTTCAGAGGGGAGACCCAGTACTTC
CASSFRGETQYF
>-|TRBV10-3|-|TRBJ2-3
TGTGCCATCAGTGAAAACGGAGGGAGGGGGGATACGCAGTATTTT
CAISENGGRGDTQYF
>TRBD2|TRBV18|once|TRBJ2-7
TGTGCCAGCTCACCGCCACTAGCGAAAGCCTACGAGCAGTACTTC
CASSPPLAKAYEQYF
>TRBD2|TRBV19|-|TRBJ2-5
TGTGCCAGTAGTATAGCGGGAGGGGACCAAGAGACCCAGTACTTC
CASSIAGGDQETQYF
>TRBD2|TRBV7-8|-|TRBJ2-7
TGTGCCAGCAGCTCCCCCTCAGGGAGGGGTAAGGGGCAGTACTTC
CASSSPSGRGKGQYF
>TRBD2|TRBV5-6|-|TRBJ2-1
TGTGCCAGCAGCCTCTTAGCGGGGGGGCCGGTGAATGAGCAGTTCTTC
CASSLLAGGPVNEQFF
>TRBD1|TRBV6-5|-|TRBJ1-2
TGTGCCAGCAGTTACTCCATAAATCCAGGGGGCGCCGGCTACACCTTC
CASSYSINPGGAGYTF
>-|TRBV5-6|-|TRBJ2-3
TGTGCCAGCAGCTTGGCGTCCGCGCAGGGTACGCAGTATTTT
CASSLASAQGTQYF
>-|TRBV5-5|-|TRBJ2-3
TGTGCCAGCAGCTTGGGCCGGAGGTTGGAGGGGACAGATACGCAGTATTTT
CASSLGRRLEGTDTQYF
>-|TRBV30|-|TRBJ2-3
TGTGCCTGGCTCGTTGTCACAGATACGCAGTATTTT
CAWLVVTDTQYF
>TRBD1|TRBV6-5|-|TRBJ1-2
TGTGCCAGCACGACAGGGTATGGCTACACCTTC
CASTTGYGYTF
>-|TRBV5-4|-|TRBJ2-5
TGTGCCAGCAGCAAAACAGGGCAGGGAGAGACCCAGTACTTC
CASSKTGQGETQYF
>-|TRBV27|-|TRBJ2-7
TGTGCCAGCAGTTTAAGCTTCCAGGGACTCGAGCAGTACTTC
CASSLSFQGLEQYF
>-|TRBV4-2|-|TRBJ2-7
TGTGCCAGCAGCCAAGTTGCTAGCGCCTACGAGCAGTACTTC
CASSQVASAYEQYF
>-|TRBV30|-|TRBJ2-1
TGTGCCTGGAGCGGGAATTGGAATGAGCAGTTCTTC
CAWSGNWNEQFF
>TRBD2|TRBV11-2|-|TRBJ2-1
TGTGCCAGCAGCTTTGGACTAGCTGCCAATGAGCAGTTCTTC
CASSFGLAANEQFF
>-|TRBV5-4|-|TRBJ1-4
TGTGCCAGCAGCCCCCAAAGGGGATCTGGCGAAAAACTGTTTTTT
CASSPQRGSGEKLFF
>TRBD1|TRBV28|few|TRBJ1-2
TGTGCCAGCAGCTTGACACACCTAAGCGGACAGGCTAACTATGGCTACACCTTC
CASSLTHLSGQANYGYTF
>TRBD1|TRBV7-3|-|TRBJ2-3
TGTGCCAGCAGCCCCAGGGGACAGGGGGCTATCACAGATACGCAGTATTTT
CASSPRGQGAITDTQYF
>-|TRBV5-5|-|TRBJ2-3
TGTGCCAGCAGGCGTCCTGAGACTAGCACAGATACGCAGTATTTT
CASRRPETSTDTQYF
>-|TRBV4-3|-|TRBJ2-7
TGCGCCAGCAGCCTTGAGGTGGTGTCCTACGAGCAGTACTTC
CASSLEVVSYEQYF